This T cell receptor (beta chain) was sequenced for a study of cytomegalovirus exposure and HLA in healthy donors. Only in-frame clones appear in the TCRdb table, and some are missing; sequencing was by immunoSEQ multiplex PCR. Among 120,000 to 150,000 clones listed, 85% to 90% were seen once. Trimming at V came to 1 base and at J to 7 bases, leaving 8 bases not matched to a gene. The CDR3 sequence is 16 residues long. Germline CDR1 LGHNA, CDR2 YSLEER. Findings and limits, study-wide: Rarity held for most TCR sequences, but there were some public TCRs that occurred in many donors. TCR beta chains numbering some 160 were designated cytomegalovirus-associated. The tendency of first-cohort TCR clusters to co-occur in the 120 or so validation repertoires was the finding of a later analysis.

Of note for this clone: The antigen is not known.

Sequenced input: PBMCs. The rearrangement links TRBV4-3 to TRBJ2-2; 8 bases map to TRBD1. The receptor's source is a woman aged 18-29 years in good health and CMV-seropositive. Written as DNA, the CDR3 is TGCGCCAGCAGCCAAGGGGCAGGGGGCCGGGGCGGGGAGCTGTTTTTT. This codes for CASSQGAGGRGGELFF.